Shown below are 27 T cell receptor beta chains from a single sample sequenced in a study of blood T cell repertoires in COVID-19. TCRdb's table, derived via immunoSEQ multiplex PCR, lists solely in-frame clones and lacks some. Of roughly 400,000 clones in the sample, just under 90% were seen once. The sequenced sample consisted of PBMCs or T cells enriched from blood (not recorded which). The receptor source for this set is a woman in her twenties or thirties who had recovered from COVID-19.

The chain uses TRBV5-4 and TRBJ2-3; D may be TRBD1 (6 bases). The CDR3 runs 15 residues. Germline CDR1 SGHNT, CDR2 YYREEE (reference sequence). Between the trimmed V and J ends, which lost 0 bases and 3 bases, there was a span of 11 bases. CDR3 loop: CASSLEAGVTDTQYF. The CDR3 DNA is TGTGCCAGCAGCTTGGAAGCAGGGGTAACAGATACGCAGTATTTT.

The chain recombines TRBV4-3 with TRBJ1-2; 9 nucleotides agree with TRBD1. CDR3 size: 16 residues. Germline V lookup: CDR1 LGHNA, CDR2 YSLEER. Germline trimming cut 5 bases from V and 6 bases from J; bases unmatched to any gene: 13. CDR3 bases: TGCGCCAGCAGCACCTTAACAGGGGGCGGGGTAAATGGCTACACCTTC. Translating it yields CASSTLTGGGVNGYTF.

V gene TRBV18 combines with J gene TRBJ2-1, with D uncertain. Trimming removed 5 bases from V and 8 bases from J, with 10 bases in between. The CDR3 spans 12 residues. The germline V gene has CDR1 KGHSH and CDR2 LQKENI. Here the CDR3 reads CASSTTTDEQFF. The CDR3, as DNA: TGTGCCAGCTCAACTACTACGGATGAGCAGTTCTTC.

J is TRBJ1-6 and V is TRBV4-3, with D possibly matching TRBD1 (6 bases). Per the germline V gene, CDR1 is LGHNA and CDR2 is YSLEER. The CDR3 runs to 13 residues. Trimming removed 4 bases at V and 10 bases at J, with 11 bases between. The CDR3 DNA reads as TGCGCCAGCAGCCCAAACAGGGCATCACCCCTCCACTTT. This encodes CASSPNRASPLHF.

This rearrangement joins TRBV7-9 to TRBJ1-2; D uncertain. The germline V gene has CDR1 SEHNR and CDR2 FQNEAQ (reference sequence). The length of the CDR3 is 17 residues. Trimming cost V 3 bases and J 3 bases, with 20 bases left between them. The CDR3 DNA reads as TGTGCCAGCAGCTTTATGCCGGTGGTCGGTGAAGACTATGGCTACACCTTC. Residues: CASSFMPVVGEDYGYTF.

This CDR3 is CASGLDRVAGELFF. CDR3 DNA sequence: TGTGCTAGTGGTTTGGACAGGGTGGCCGGGGAGCTGTTTTTT. This chain connects TRBV12-5 to TRBJ2-2; perhaps TRBD1 as D (6 bases). The V gene lost 1 base and the J gene lost 6 bases, with 9 bases spanning the gap. The CDR3 is made up of 14 amino acids. Germline V CDR1 and CDR2: LGHNT, FRNRAP.

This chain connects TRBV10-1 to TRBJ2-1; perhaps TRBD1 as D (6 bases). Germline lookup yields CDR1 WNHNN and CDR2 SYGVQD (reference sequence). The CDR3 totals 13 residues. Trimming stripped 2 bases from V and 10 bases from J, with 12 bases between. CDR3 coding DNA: TGCGCCAGCAGTGAGAGTGGGCAGGGGGAGCAGTTCTTC. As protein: CASSESGQGEQFF.

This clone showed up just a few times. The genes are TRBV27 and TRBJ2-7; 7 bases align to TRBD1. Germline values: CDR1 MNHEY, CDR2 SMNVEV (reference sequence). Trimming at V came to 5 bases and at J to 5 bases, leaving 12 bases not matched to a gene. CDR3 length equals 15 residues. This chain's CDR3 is CASSHYRDRVNEQYF. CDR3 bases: TGTGCCAGCAGTCACTACCGAGACAGGGTCAACGAGCAGTACTTC.

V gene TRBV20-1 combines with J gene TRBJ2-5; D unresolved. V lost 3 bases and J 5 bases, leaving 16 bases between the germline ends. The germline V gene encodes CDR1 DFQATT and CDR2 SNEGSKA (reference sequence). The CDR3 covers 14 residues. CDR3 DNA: TGCAGTGCTAGTGGTGGGCCGACACGGGAGACCCAGTACTTC. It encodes CSASGGPTRETQYF.

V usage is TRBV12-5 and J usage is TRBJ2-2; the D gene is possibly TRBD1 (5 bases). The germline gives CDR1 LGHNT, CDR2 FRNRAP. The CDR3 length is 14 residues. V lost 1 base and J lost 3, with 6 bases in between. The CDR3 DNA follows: TGTGCTAGTGGTTTGGACAGGTACACCGGGGAGCTGTTTTTT. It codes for CASGLDRYTGELFF.

The CDR3, as DNA: TGTGCCAGCAGCTTATCTGACGGGAATGGAAACACCATATATTTT. Amino acid sequence: CASSLSDGNGNTIYF. The chain joins TRBV11-2 to TRBJ1-3; D gene ambiguous. V was cut by 2 bases and J by 3 bases, with 11 bases left in between. Germline V gene lookup returns CDR1 SGHAT and CDR2 FQNNGV. CDR3 length: 15 residues.

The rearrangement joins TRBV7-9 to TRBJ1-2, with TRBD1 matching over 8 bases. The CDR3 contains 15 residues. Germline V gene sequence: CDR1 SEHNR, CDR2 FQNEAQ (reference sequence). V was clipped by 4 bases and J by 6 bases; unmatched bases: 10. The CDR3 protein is CASSSTGAGGDGYTF. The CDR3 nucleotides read TGTGCCAGCAGCTCCACAGGGGCAGGGGGCGATGGCTACACCTTC.

The CDR3 nucleotides are TGCAGTGCTAGTTCCGGGACAGGGAGCTCCTACGAGCAGTACTTC. Translated, it gives CSASSGTGSSYEQYF. The V and J genes are TRBV20-1 and TRBJ2-7, with 9 positions matching TRBD1. With V trimmed by 3 bases and J by 0 bases, 6 bases remained unmatched. Germline CDR1 and CDR2: DFQATT and SNEGSKA (reference sequence). The CDR3 spans 15 residues.

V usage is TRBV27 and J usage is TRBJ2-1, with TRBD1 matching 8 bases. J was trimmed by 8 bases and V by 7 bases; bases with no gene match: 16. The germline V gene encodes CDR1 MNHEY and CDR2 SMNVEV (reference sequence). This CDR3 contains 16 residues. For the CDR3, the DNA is TGTGCCAGCACCCCCTATTCCGGGACAGGTGATGATGAGCAGTTCTTC. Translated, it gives CASTPYSGTGDDEQFF.

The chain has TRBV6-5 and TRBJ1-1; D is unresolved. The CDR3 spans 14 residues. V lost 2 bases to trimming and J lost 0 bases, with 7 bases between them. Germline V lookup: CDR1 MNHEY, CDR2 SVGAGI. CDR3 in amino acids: CASSYAGMNTEAFF. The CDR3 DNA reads TGTGCCAGCAGTTACGCAGGAATGAACACTGAAGCTTTCTTT.

The CDR3 DNA is TGTGCCAGCAGCTTGTTGGGAACAGGGGGTTGGATGAACACTGAAGCTTTCTTT. It specifies CASSLLGTGGWMNTEAFF. This chain links TRBV7-2 with TRBJ1-1; 8 nucleotides line up with TRBD1. The CDR3 consists of 18 residues. Germline assignment: CDR1 SGHTA and CDR2 FQGNSA. J lost 0 bases, V lost 3 bases, and 12 bases had no gene match.

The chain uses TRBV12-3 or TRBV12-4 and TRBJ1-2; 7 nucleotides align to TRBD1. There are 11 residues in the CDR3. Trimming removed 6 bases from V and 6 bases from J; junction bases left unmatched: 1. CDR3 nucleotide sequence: TGTGCCAGCAGGACAGGGAATGGCTACACCTTC. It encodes CASRTGNGYTF.

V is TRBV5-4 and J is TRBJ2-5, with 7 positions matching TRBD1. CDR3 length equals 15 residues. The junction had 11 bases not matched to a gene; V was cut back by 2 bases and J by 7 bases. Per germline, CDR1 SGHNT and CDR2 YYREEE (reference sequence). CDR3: CASSLSTGARGTQYF. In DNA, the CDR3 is TGTGCCAGCAGCTTATCCACAGGGGCTAGGGGGACCCAGTACTTC.

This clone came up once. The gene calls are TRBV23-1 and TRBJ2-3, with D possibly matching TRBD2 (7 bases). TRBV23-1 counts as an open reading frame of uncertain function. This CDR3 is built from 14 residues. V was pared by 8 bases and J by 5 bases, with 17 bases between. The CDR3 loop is CASHQSGGKDTQYF. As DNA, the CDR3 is TGCGCCAGCCACCAATCGGGGGGCAAAGATACGCAGTATTTT.

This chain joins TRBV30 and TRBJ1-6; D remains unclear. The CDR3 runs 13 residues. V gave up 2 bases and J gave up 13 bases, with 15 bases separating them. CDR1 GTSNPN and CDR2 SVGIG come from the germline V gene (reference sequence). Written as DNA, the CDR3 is TGTGCCTGGAGTAGCGGGGAACTTAGGCCCCTCCACTTT. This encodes CAWSSGELRPLHF.

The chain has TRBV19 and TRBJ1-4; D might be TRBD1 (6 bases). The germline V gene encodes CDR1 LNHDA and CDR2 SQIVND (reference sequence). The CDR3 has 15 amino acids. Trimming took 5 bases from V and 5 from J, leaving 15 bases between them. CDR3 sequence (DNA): TGTGCCAGTAGTCCTCGGACAGCCCAGAATGAAAAACTGTTTTTT. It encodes CASSPRTAQNEKLFF.

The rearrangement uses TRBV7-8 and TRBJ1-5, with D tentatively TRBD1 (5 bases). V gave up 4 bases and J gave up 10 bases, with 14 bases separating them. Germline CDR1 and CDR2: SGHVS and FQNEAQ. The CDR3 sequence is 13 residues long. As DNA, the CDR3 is TGTGCCAGCAGCTCTTTGGGGCCTCACCCCCAGCATTTT. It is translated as CASSSLGPHPQHF. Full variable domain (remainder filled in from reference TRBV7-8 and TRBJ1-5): GAGVSQSPRYKVAKRGQDVALRCDPISGHVSLFWYQQALGQGPEFLTYFQNEAQLDKSGLPSDRFFAERPEGSVSTLKIQRTQQEDSAVYLCASSSLGPHPQHFGDGTRLSIL.

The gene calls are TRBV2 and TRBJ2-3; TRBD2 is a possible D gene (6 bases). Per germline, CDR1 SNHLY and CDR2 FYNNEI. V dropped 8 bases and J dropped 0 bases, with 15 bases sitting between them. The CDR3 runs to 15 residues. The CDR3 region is CASSAGMSSTDTQYF. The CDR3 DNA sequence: TGTGCCAGCTCGGCGGGGATGTCTAGCACAGATACGCAGTATTTT.

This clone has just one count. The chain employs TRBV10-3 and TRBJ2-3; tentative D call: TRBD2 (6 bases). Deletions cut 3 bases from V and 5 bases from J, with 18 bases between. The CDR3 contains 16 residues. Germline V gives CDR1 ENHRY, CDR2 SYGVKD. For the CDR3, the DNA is TGTGCCATCAGTGATGAGCCGAGACTAGGAGTAGATACGCAGTATTTT. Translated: CAISDEPRLGVDTQYF.

CDR3 bases: TGCAGCGGGGCCCCCGGGGGCACCGGGGAGCTGTTTTTT. Translated, it gives CSGAPGGTGELFF. V and J are TRBV29-1 and TRBJ2-2, with a possible D match to TRBD2 (6 bases). Germline values: CDR1 SQVTM, CDR2 ANQGSEA. This CDR3 is built from 13 residues. V was cut by 7 bases and J by 4 bases, with 13 bases left in between.

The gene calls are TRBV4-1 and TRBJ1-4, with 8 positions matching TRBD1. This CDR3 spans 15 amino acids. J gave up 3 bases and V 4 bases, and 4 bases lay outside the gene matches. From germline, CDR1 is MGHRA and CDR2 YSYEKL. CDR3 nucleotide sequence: TGCGCCAGCAGCCTCCAGGGGGCTGCTAATGAAAAACTGTTTTTT. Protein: CASSLQGAANEKLFF.

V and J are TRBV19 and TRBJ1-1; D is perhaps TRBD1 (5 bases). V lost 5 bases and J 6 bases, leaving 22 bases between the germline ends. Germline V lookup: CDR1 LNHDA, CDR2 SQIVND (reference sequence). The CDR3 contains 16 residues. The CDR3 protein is CASSPSGGASFSEAFF. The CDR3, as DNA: TGTGCCAGTAGTCCCAGCGGAGGGGCTAGTTTTTCTGAAGCTTTCTTT.